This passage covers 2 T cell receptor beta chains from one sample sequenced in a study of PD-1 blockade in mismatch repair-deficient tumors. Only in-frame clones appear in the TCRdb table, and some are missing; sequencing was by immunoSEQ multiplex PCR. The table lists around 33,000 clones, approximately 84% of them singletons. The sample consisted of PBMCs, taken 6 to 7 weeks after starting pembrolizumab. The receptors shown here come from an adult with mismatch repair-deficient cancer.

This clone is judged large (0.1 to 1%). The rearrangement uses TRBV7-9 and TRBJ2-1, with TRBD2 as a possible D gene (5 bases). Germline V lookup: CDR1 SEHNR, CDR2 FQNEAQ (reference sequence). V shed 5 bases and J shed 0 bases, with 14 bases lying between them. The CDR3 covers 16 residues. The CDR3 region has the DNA TGTGCCAGCAGCCCAACGGGAATCCTCTCCTACAATGAGCAGTTCTTC. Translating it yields CASSPTGILSYNEQFF. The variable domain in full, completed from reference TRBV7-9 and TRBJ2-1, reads DTGVSQNPRHKITKRGQNVTFRCDPISEHNRLYWYRQTLGQGPEFLTYFQNEAQLEKSRLLSDRFSAERPKGSFSTLEIQRTEQGDSAMYLCASSPTGILSYNEQFFGPGTRLTVL.

DNA of the CDR3: TGTGCCAGCTCACCACCGGGGGGAACACGGAGCTCTGGGGCCAACGTCCTGACTTTC. Encoded protein: CASSPPGGTRSSGANVLTF. The chain couples TRBV18 to TRBJ2-6; possibly TRBD2 for D (6 bases). The CDR3 spans 19 residues. V lost 0 bases and J 0 bases, leaving 15 bases between the germline ends. CDR1 and CDR2 (germline): KGHSH, LQKENI.